The next 5 T cell receptor beta chains were all read from a single sample in a study of blood T cell repertoires in COVID-19. Produced via immunoSEQ multiplex PCR; TCRdb's table is partial and in-frame only. Altogether about 310,000 clones are present, 89% being singletons, with the ten largest covering 8% to 10%. What was sequenced was PBMCs or T cells enriched from blood (not recorded which). The receptors derive from a woman between 40 and 55 years old who had recovered from COVID-19.

The V gene is TRBV7-2, the J gene TRBJ2-7; 12 bases are shared with TRBD1. Germline loops: CDR1 SGHTA, CDR2 FQGNSA. There are 15 residues in the CDR3. J was trimmed by 5 bases and V by 5 bases; bases with no gene match: 7. The CDR3 DNA follows: TGTGCCAGCAGCCACCCGGGACAGGGGGCCAACGAGCAGTACTTC. Encoded protein: CASSHPGQGANEQYF. The entire variable domain, with the rest obtained from reference TRBV7-2 and TRBJ2-7, is as follows: GAGVSQSPSNKVTEKGKDVELRCDPISGHTALYWYRQSLGQGLEFLIYFQGNSAPDKSGLPSDRFSAERTGGSVSTLTIQRTQQEDSAVYLCASSHPGQGANEQYFGPGTRLTVT.

This chain uses TRBV11-2 with TRBJ1-4; 7 bases are shared with TRBD1. The junction had 4 bases not matched to a gene; V was cut back by 0 bases and J by 3 bases. Germline V gene lookup returns CDR1 SGHAT and CDR2 FQNNGV. This CDR3 is 16 amino acids long. The CDR3 is CASSLDRGRSNEKLFF. As DNA, the CDR3 is TGTGCCAGCAGCTTAGATAGGGGGCGGTCTAATGAAAAACTGTTTTTT.

V gene TRBV28 combines with J gene TRBJ2-7, with 8 bases identical to TRBD1. The germline CDR1 and CDR2 sequences are MDHEN and SYDVKM. The CDR3 totals 13 residues. After removal of 6 bases from V and 2 bases from J, the junction contained 3 bases not matched to a gene. In nucleotides, the CDR3 is TGTGCCAGCAGACCACAGGGGGCCTACGAGCAGTACTTC. Protein sequence: CASRPQGAYEQYF.

The chain combines TRBV5-5 with TRBJ1-4, with D perhaps TRBD1 (5 bases). The CDR3 covers 16 residues. In germline, CDR1 is SGHKS, CDR2 YYEKEE (reference sequence). V lost 0 bases and J 7 bases, leaving 16 bases between the germline ends. The CDR3 is CASSLALGAGSEKLFF. For the CDR3, the DNA is TGTGCCAGCAGCTTGGCCCTAGGGGCGGGGAGTGAAAAACTGTTTTTT.

The genes are TRBV27 and TRBJ1-2; 10 bases line up with TRBD1. The length of the CDR3 is 14 residues. Germline loops: CDR1 MNHEY, CDR2 SMNVEV (reference sequence). The trim removed 3 bases at V and 5 bases at J, leaving 3 bases unmatched. The CDR3 region is CASSFTGQGYGYTF. CDR3 nucleotides: TGTGCCAGCAGTTTTACGGGACAGGGGTATGGCTACACCTTC.